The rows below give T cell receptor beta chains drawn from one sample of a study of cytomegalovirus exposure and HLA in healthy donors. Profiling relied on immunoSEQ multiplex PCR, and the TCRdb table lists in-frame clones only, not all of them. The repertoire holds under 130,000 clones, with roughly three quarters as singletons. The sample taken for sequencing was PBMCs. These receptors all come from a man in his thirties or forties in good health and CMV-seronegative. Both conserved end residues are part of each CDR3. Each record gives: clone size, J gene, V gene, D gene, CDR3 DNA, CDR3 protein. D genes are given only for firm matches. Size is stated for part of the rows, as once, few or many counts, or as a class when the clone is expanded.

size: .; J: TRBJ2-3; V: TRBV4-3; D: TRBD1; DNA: TGCGCCAGCAGCCCCCTGGGGACAGGGAGCGGAACTAGCACAGATACGCAGTATTTT; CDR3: CASSPLGTGSGTSTDTQYF
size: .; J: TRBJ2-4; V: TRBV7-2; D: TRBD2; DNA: TGTGCCAGCAGCCGGCTAGCGGGAGAGAGGAAAGGCAAAAACATTCAGTACTTC; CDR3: CASSRLAGERKGKNIQYF
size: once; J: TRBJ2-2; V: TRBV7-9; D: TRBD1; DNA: TGTGCCAGCAGCGCAGGGGGCATTAACACCGGGGAGCTGTTTTTT; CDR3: CASSAGGINTGELFF
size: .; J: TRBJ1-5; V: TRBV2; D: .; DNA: TGTGCCAGCACCCCCCAGAGCAATCAGCCCCAGCATTTT; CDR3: CASTPQSNQPQHF
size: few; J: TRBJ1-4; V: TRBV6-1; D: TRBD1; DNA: TGTGCCAGCAGGGGGACAGGGGGTAATGAAAAACTGTTTTTT; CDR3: CASRGTGGNEKLFF
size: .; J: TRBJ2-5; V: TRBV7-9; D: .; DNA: TGTGCCAGCGGAGGACAGCAAGAGACCCAGTACTTC; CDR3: CASGGQQETQYF
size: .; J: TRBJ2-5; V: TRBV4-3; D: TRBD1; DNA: TGCGCCAGCAGCCGAGACAGGGGCGAGACCCAGTACTTC; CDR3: CASSRDRGETQYF
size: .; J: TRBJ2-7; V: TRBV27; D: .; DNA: TGTGCCAGCAGTTCCATGAAACAGGGGAGGTACGAGCAGTACTTC; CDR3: CASSSMKQGRYEQYF
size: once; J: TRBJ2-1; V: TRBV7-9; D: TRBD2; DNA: TGTGCCAGCAGCTTTCAACCAACAGCGGGAGTAGCGGATGAGCAGTTCTTC; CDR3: CASSFQPTAGVADEQFF
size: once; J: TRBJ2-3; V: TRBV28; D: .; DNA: TGTGCCAGCAGTCACGGGTCATCCACAGATACGCAGTATTTT; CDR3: CASSHGSSTDTQYF
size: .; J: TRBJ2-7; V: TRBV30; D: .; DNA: TGTGCGATACGCATTCACAGTAGATCCTACGAGCAGTACTTC; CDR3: CAIRIHSRSYEQYF
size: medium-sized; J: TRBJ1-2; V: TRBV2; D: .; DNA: TGTGCCAGCAGTGGGCCGGGGGGCTACACCTTC; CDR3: CASSGPGGYTF
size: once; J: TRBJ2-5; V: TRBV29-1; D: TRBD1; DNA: TGCAGCGTGGACAGGGGAGGAGAAGAGACCCAGTACTTC; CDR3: CSVDRGGEETQYF
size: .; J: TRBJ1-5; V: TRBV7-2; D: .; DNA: TGTGCCAGCAGCTTAGAACTCAATCAGCCCCAGCATTTT; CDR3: CASSLELNQPQHF
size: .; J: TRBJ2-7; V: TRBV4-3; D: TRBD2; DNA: TGCGCCAGCAGCCAAGGTGATAGCGGGGGATCCTACGAGCAGTACTTC; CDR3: CASSQGDSGGSYEQYF
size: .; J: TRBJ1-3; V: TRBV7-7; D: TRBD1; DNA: TGTGCTAGCAGCTTTGGACAGGTCCCAATCTCTGGAAACACCATATATTTT; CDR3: CASSFGQVPISGNTIYF
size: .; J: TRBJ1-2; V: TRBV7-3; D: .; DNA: TGTGCCAGCAGCTTGAAAGGCAGGGATGGCTACACCTTC; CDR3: CASSLKGRDGYTF
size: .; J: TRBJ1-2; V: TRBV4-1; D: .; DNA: TGCGCCAGCAGCCCAGACAACAGCCACCCTAACTATGGCTACACCTTC; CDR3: CASSPDNSHPNYGYTF
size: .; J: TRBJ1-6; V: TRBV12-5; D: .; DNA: TGTGCTAGTGGTTCGGGCAGGGCAGACGATTCACCCCTCCACTTT; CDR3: CASGSGRADDSPLHF
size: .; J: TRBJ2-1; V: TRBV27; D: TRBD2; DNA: TGTGCCAGCAGAGCCCTCGGGACTATCTCCTACAATGAGCAGTTCTTC; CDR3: CASRALGTISYNEQFF
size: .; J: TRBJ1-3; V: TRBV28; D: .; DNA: TGTGCCAGCAGTTTACCAGGGTTTGGTGGAAACACCATATATTTT; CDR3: CASSLPGFGGNTIYF
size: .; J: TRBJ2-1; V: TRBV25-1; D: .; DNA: TGTGCCAGCAGTGAAGCGGGGTGGACCCACAATGAGCAGTTCTTC; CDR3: CASSEAGWTHNEQFF
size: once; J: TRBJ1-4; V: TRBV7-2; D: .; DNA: TGTGCCAGCAGCGTAGATTTTACCGGTAGTGAAAAACTGTTTTTT; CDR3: CASSVDFTGSEKLFF
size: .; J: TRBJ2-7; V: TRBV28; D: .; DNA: TGTGCCAGCAGTTTAATAGGGGTCGAGCAGTACTTC; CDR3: CASSLIGVEQYF
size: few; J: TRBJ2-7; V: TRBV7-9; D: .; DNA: TGTGCCAGCAGCCATGATTCAGGGACAATCCACGAGCAGTACTTC; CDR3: CASSHDSGTIHEQYF
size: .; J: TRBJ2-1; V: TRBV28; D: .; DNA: TGTGCCAGCAGTTTAGGGGGCAGGGGCGGCCCTTCGAGAAATGAGCAGTTCTTC; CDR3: CASSLGGRGGPSRNEQFF
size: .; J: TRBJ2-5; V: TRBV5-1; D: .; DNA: TGCGCCAGCAGCTTATTAGTCGACACCCGGCGGGACTTC; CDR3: CASSLLVDTRRDF
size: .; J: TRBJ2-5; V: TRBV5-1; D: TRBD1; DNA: TGCGCCAGCAGCTTAAGCCACAGGGGACAAGAGACCCAGTACTTC; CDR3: CASSLSHRGQETQYF
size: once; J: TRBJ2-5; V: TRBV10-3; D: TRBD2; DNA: TGTGCCATCTCTGGACTAGCGGGTGTAGAGACCCAGTACTTC; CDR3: CAISGLAGVETQYF
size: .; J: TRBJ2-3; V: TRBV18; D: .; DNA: TGTGCCAGCTCACCAATCTCCGGCACAGATACGCAGTATTTT; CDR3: CASSPISGTDTQYF
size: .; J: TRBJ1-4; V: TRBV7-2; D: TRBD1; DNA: TGTGCCAGCAGCTTGACAGGGGCGCGGGAAAAACTGTTTTTT; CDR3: CASSLTGAREKLFF
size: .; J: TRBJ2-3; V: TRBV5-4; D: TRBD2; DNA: TGTGCCAGCAGCGAGGGACTAGCGACAGATACGCAGTATTTT; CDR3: CASSEGLATDTQYF
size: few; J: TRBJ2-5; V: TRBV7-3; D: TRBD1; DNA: TGTGCCAGCAGCTTCGGACAGGGGGAGACCCAGTACTTC; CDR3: CASSFGQGETQYF
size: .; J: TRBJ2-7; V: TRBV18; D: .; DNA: TGTGCCAGCTCACCAACGGGAGACGGTTACGAGCAGTACTTC; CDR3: CASSPTGDGYEQYF
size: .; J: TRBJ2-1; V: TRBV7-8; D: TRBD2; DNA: TGTGCCAGCAGCCCCGGGACTAGCGGGAGTGGCAATGAGCAGTTCTTC; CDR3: CASSPGTSGSGNEQFF
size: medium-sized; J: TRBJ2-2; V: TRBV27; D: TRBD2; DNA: TGTGCCACCGTGGGCGGGGGGGCCGGGGAGCTGTTTTTT; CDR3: CATVGGGAGELFF
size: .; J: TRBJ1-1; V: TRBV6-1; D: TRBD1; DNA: TGTGCCAGCAGTGGCAACAGGGGGAACACTGAAGCTTTCTTT; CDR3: CASSGNRGNTEAFF
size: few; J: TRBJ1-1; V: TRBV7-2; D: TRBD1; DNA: TGTGCCAGCAGGACCGGGACAGGGGGCAGGAATACTGAAGCTTTCTTT; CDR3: CASRTGTGGRNTEAFF
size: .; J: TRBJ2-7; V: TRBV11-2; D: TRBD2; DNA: TGTGCCAGCAGCTCGCAGATACTAGCGGGATTCGACGAGCAGTACTTC; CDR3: CASSSQILAGFDEQYF
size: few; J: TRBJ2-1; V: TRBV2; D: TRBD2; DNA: TGTGCCAGCAGGGGGACTAGCGGTTACAATGAGCAGTTCTTC; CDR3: CASRGTSGYNEQFF
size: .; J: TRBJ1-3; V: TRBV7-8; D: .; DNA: TGTGCCAGCAGCGCCGAGCGGGTCGGAAACACCATATATTTT; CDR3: CASSAERVGNTIYF
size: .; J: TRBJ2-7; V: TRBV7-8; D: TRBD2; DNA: TGTGCCAGCAGCCTGGGACTAGGCATCTACGAGCAGTACTTC; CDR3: CASSLGLGIYEQYF